Below, 30 T cell receptor beta chains from the same sample are listed, as sequenced in a study of blood T cell repertoires in COVID-19. The protocol was immunoSEQ multiplex PCR, while the TCRdb copy is restricted to in-frame clones and leaves out a portion. The data contain around 380,000 clones, over 75% of them singletons. Input material: PBMCs or T cells enriched from blood (not recorded which). All receptors come from a man aged 30-40 years who had recovered from COVID-19.

The V gene is TRBV29-1, the J gene TRBJ1-2; 7 bases fit TRBD1. After removal of 0 bases from V and 6 bases from J, the junction contained 7 bases not matched to a gene. Germline V lookup: CDR1 SQVTM, CDR2 ANQGSEA. The CDR3 totals 14 residues. CDR3 bases: TGCAGCGTTGAAGATCCGGGACAGATCAATGGCTACACCTTC. As protein: CSVEDPGQINGYTF.

This rearrangement joins TRBV2 to TRBJ1-5; D ambiguous. Looked up from germline, CDR1 is SNHLY and CDR2 is FYNNEI. This CDR3 is built from 15 residues. The germline V and J ends were trimmed by 2 bases and 6 bases, with 14 bases remaining between them. The CDR3 sequence: CASSERGLVSQPQHF. DNA for the CDR3: TGTGCCAGCAGTGAACGGGGTCTCGTTTCTCAGCCCCAGCATTTT.

This clone was picked up one time. V and J are TRBV18 and TRBJ1-2; 8 nucleotides match TRBD1. Germline loops: CDR1 KGHSH, CDR2 LQKENI. This CDR3 region has 19 residues. Trimming took 3 bases from V and 9 from J; bases not matched to a gene: 24. The CDR3 nucleotides read TGTGCCAGCTCACCTCGTAGATCCGGGACAGGAGACAGCCCAACCAGCTACACCTTC. Translating gives CASSPRRSGTGDSPTSYTF.

Concerning this clone itself: Germline is not matched at one junction end, which may reflect a read error. The chain is built from TRBV5-4 and TRBJ1-2, with TRBD1 matching over 10 bases. This CDR3 spans 15 amino acids. Germline CDR1 is SGHNT and CDR2 is YYREEE (reference sequence). CDR3 coding DNA: TGTGCCAGCACCTTGGTTGGGACAGGGGTCGATGGCTACACCTTC. This codes for CASTLVGTGVDGYTF.

This clone was recorded a few times. This sequence joins TRBV7-2 and TRBJ2-1, with D possibly being TRBD1 (5 bases). With 5 bases removed from V and 2 bases from J, the gap between germline ends came to 10 bases. Germline-derived CDR1 and CDR2 are SGHTA and FQGNSA. The CDR3 spans 14 residues. Written as DNA, the CDR3 is TGTGCCAGCAGCCCTGTCAGGGCCTACAATGAGCAGTTCTTC. Translating gives CASSPVRAYNEQFF.

The chain is built from TRBV4-1 and TRBJ1-2; TRBD1 aligns across 8 bases. From germline, CDR1 is MGHRA and CDR2 YSYEKL. The CDR3 extends over 14 amino acids. V lost 2 bases to trimming and J lost 8 bases; unmatched junction nucleotides: 7. The chain's CDR3 is CASSQILQGEGYTF. The CDR3 DNA follows: TGCGCCAGCAGCCAAATTTTACAGGGGGAGGGCTACACCTTC.

The rearrangement links TRBV3-1 (or the pseudogene TRBV3-2) to TRBJ1-1; D unresolved. The CDR3 extends over 13 amino acids. V lost 3 bases and J 4 bases, leaving 9 bases between the germline ends. CDR1 and CDR2 from the germline V gene are LGHDT and YNNKEL (reference sequence). Here the CDR3 reads CASSQVLGTEAFF. The CDR3 DNA sequence: TGTGCCAGCAGCCAGGTCCTCGGCACTGAAGCTTTCTTT.

The chain carries TRBV27 and TRBJ2-2; weak D call: TRBD1 (5 bases). The CDR3 extends over 19 amino acids. V shed 2 bases and J shed 0 bases, with 19 bases lying between them. CDR1 MNHEY and CDR2 SMNVEV come from the germline V gene (reference sequence). The CDR3 loop reads CASSLIRTILSANTGELFF. CDR3 coding DNA: TGTGCCAGCAGTTTAATCAGGACAATACTTTCCGCGAACACCGGGGAGCTGTTTTTT.

V usage is TRBV12-3 or TRBV12-4 and J usage is TRBJ1-5; D unresolved. V was trimmed by 5 bases and J by 8 bases, leaving 10 bases between them. This CDR3 is 12 amino acids long. CDR3 loop: CASSDYSKPQHF. The CDR3 DNA reads as TGTGCCAGCAGTGACTACAGTAAGCCCCAGCATTTT.

This rearrangement joins TRBV10-3 to TRBJ1-1; a possible D gene is TRBD1 (5 bases). The CDR3 is 14 amino acids. Trimming cost V 0 bases and J 5 bases, with 10 bases left between them. In germline, CDR1 is ENHRY, CDR2 SYGVKD. The CDR3 here is CAISESTAGTEAFF. CDR3 sequence (DNA): TGTGCCATCAGTGAGTCGACAGCCGGAACTGAAGCTTTCTTT.

The chain couples TRBV6-5 to TRBJ1-2; D might be TRBD1 (5 bases). Looked up from germline, CDR1 is MNHEY and CDR2 is SVGAGI. The CDR3 consists of 12 residues. The ends were cut back, 4 bases at V and 6 bases at J, with 9 bases in the middle. CDR3 DNA: TGTGCCAGCAGTTCCGTACAGGATGGCTACACCTTC. Protein sequence: CASSSVQDGYTF.

V usage is TRBV4-2 and J usage is TRBJ1-2; 7 positions match TRBD1. J was trimmed by 6 bases and V by 3 bases; bases with no gene match: 4. Germline CDR1 LGHNA, CDR2 YNFKEQ. The CDR3 runs 13 residues. CDR3 in amino acids: CASSQPTGNGYTF. CDR3 nucleotide sequence: TGTGCCAGCAGCCAGCCGACAGGGAATGGCTACACCTTC.

The chain is built from TRBV30 and TRBJ2-7; TRBD1 matches 7 bases. The CDR3 is made up of 12 amino acids. J lost 4 bases, V lost 0 bases, and 0 bases had no gene match. Germline CDR1 is GTSNPN and CDR2 is SVGIG (reference sequence). The CDR3 here is CAWSVDRYEQYF. CDR3 sequence (DNA): TGTGCCTGGAGTGTGGACAGGTACGAGCAGTACTTC.

The rearrangement uses TRBV7-9 and TRBJ1-2, with a weak D call TRBD1 (6 bases). V was pared by 1 base and J by 2 bases, with 14 bases between. The germline CDR1 and CDR2 sequences are SEHNR and FQNEAQ (reference sequence). This CDR3 contains 16 residues. CDR3 loop: CASSLGRTDQNYGYTF. The CDR3 nucleotides are TGTGCCAGCAGCTTAGGCAGGACAGATCAAAACTATGGCTACACCTTC.

The chain is built from TRBV6-5 and TRBJ2-1; TRBD2 agrees at 10 bases. The CDR3 is 15 amino acids. The ends lost 6 bases at V and 2 bases at J; junction bases unmatched: 4. Germline loops: CDR1 MNHEY, CDR2 SVGAGI. The CDR3 protein is CASRGAGGPYNEQFF. DNA of the CDR3: TGTGCCAGCAGGGGAGCGGGGGGGCCCTACAATGAGCAGTTCTTC.

This clone was seen a single time. The chain is built from TRBV2 and TRBJ1-2, with 8 bases lining up with TRBD1. The CDR3 runs 13 residues. The junction had 6 bases not matched to a gene; V was cut back by 7 bases and J by 5 bases. Germline CDR1 and CDR2: SNHLY and FYNNEI. The CDR3 here is CASTVQGVYGYTF. The DNA for the CDR3 is TGTGCCAGCACCGTACAGGGGGTATATGGCTACACCTTC.

The rearrangement joins TRBV13 to TRBJ1-2; D not certain. The CDR3 is 16 residues long. V dropped 2 bases and J dropped 1 base, with 14 bases sitting between them. Germline CDR1 reads PRHDT; CDR2 reads FYEKMQ (reference sequence). The CDR3: CASSLYAAGGNYGYTF. Here the CDR3 DNA reads TGTGCCAGCAGCTTATATGCGGCAGGAGGTAACTATGGCTACACCTTC.

The rearrangement links TRBV19 to TRBJ1-5; D unresolved. CDR1 and CDR2 (germline): LNHDA, SQIVND (reference sequence). V was cut by 2 bases and J by 4 bases, with 3 bases left in between. The CDR3 runs to 12 residues. In DNA form, the CDR3 reads TGTGCCAGTAGTATAACTAATCAGCCCCAGCATTTT. It codes for CASSITNQPQHF.

The rearrangement joins TRBV11-1 to TRBJ2-7; possibly TRBD2 for D (5 bases). This CDR3 is 13 amino acids long. Trimming cost V 5 bases and J 3 bases, with 11 bases left between them. The germline CDR1 and CDR2 sequences are SGHAT and FQDESV (reference sequence). The CDR3 coding sequence is TGTGCCAGCAGCAGAGGGAGAAGCTACGAGCAGTACTTC. Amino acids: CASSRGRSYEQYF. Full variable domain (missing parts from reference TRBV11-1 and TRBJ2-7): EAEVAQSPRYKITEKSQAVAFWCDPISGHATLYWYRQILGQGPELLVQFQDESVVDDSQLPKDRFSAERLKGVDSTLKIQPAELGDSAMYLCASSRGRSYEQYFGPGTRLTVT.

The chain couples TRBV18 to TRBJ1-2; 8 bases are a match to TRBD1. From germline, CDR1 is KGHSH and CDR2 LQKENI. The V gene end was trimmed by 1 base and the J gene end by 7 bases; junction bases not matched to a gene: 8. CDR3 length: 15 residues. CDR3: CASSPQGQGMIGYTF. The DNA for the CDR3 is TGTGCCAGCTCACCACAAGGACAGGGAATGATTGGCTACACCTTC.

This clone was seen just once. The chain is built from TRBV12-3 or TRBV12-4 and TRBJ2-7; 7 nucleotides align to TRBD1. CDR3 size: 12 residues. After removal of 5 bases from V and 4 bases from J, the junction contained 2 bases not matched to a gene. CDR3 bases: TGTGCCAGCAGTCCGACAGGGTACGAGCAGTACTTC. It codes for CASSPTGYEQYF.

This chain uses TRBV29-1 with TRBJ1-1, with 8 nucleotides matching TRBD1. With 6 bases clipped from V and 5 bases from J, the junction kept 8 bases outside the gene matches. Germline V CDR1 and CDR2: SQVTM, ANQGSEA. The CDR3 sequence is 13 residues long. In DNA form, the CDR3 reads TGCAGCGTCTTGACAGGGGTGGGGACTGAAGCTTTCTTT. It specifies CSVLTGVGTEAFF.

J is TRBJ1-1 and V is TRBV30; no clear D gene. Germline V gene sequence: CDR1 GTSNPN, CDR2 SVGIG (reference sequence). The V end was cut by 8 bases, the J end by 11 bases, with 24 bases between. The CDR3 is 13 amino acids. The CDR3 coding sequence is TGTGCCCTAGTGCCGGCCTGGGTATATTCGGCTTTCTTT. Amino acids: CALVPAWVYSAFF.

The rearrangement links TRBV6-5 to TRBJ1-1, with D perhaps matching TRBD1 (5 bases). The V gene lost 4 bases and the J gene lost 4 bases, with 10 bases spanning the gap. The CDR3 length is 13 residues. Germline CDR1 MNHEY, CDR2 SVGAGI. In nucleotides, the CDR3 is TGTGCCAGCAGTTCAGCGGGGGGCACTGAAGCTTTCTTT. Translating gives CASSSAGGTEAFF.

V usage is TRBV18 and J usage is TRBJ1-1; 11 bases match TRBD1. Germline CDR1 KGHSH, CDR2 LQKENI. This CDR3 has 17 residues. V trimming: 6 bases; J trimming: 1 base; junction bases outside the gene matches: 10. The CDR3 bases are TGTGCCAGCTCGCTACTTGGGACAGGGGGTCGGAACACTGAAGCTTTCTTT. Translation: CASSLLGTGGRNTEAFF.

V is TRBV7-2 and J is TRBJ2-5, with 7 bases identical to TRBD2. The CDR3 length is 15 residues. With 1 base clipped from V and 5 bases from J, the junction kept 7 bases outside the gene matches. Germline V gives CDR1 SGHTA, CDR2 FQGNSA. The CDR3 reads CASSLGASGGETQYF. CDR3 in DNA: TGTGCCAGCAGCTTAGGGGCTAGCGGAGGGGAGACCCAGTACTTC. Complete variable domain (other parts from reference TRBV7-2 and TRBJ2-5): GAGVSQSPSNKVTEKGKDVELRCDPISGHTALYWYRQSLGQGLEFLIYFQGNSAPDKSGLPSDRFSAERTGGSVSTLTIQRTQQEDSAVYLCASSLGASGGETQYFGPGTRLLVL.

The chain couples TRBV12-5 to TRBJ1-2; 7 bases are shared with TRBD1. CDR3 length: 12 residues. Germline loops: CDR1 LGHNT, CDR2 FRNRAP. Unmatched junction bases numbered 9, after V lost 11 bases and J lost 6 bases. In nucleotides, the CDR3 is TGTGCTGGGGACGACAGGGCTGATGGCTACACCTTC. It is translated as CAGDDRADGYTF.

V is TRBV6-1 and J is TRBJ2-1; TRBD2 agrees at 7 bases. In germline, CDR1 is MNHNS, CDR2 SASEGT. After removal of 4 bases from V and 7 bases from J, the junction contained 16 bases not matched to a gene. The CDR3 length is 17 residues. In DNA form, the CDR3 reads TGTGCCAGCAGTGGTTCGACTAGCCTACCGGTCGAGAATGAGCAGTTCTTC. It codes for CASSGSTSLPVENEQFF.

The chain employs TRBV3-1 (or the pseudogene TRBV3-2) and TRBJ1-1, with D unclear. CDR1 and CDR2 (germline): LGHDT, YNNKEL (reference sequence). The CDR3 sequence is 13 residues long. The V end lost 4 bases, the J end lost 5 bases, and 11 bases lay between the germline ends. The CDR3 reads CASSLSPGTEAFF. CDR3 coding DNA: TGTGCCAGCAGCCTTTCCCCCGGGACTGAAGCTTTCTTT.

This chain links TRBV7-8 with TRBJ2-3; D is perhaps TRBD1 (5 bases). CDR3 size: 17 residues. Germline loops: CDR1 SGHVS, CDR2 FQNEAQ. Trimming removed 1 base from V and 1 base from J, with 15 bases in between. The CDR3 spells CASSLEVTAIRTDTQYF. CDR3 in DNA: TGTGCCAGCAGCTTAGAAGTGACAGCAATACGCACAGATACGCAGTATTTT.